This T cell receptor (beta chain) was obtained from a study of a mutant IDH1 vaccine in newly diagnosed glioma. For the study at large: Earlier treatment was radiotherapy, temozolomide, or both, with most getting both. Findings of the study overall: Across multiple MHC alleles, around 92% of patients had vaccine-induced responses. Pseudoprogression appeared independent of alterations in top peripheral clonotypes.

Method: immunoSEQ multiplex PCR; TCRdb's copy keeps in-frame clones and lacks some. The table lists around 56,000 clones, more than 85% of them singletons. Concerning this clone itself: Its antigen remains unknown.

Time point indicated: baseline, week 1 (first vaccination visit). Sample treatment: pre-vaccination baseline after standard-of-care therapy. Donors' newly diagnosed IDH1-mutant WHO grade 3 or 4 astrocytomas lacked nuclear ATRX. From germline, CDR1 is LNHDA and CDR2 SQIVND (reference sequence). The V gene end was trimmed by 6 bases and the J gene end by 0 bases; junction bases not matched to a gene: 5. This CDR3 is 16 amino acids long. This receptor was obtained from a middle-aged man with glioma. The chain carries TRBV19 and TRBJ2-2; 9 positions agree with TRBD1. The sample here was PBMCs, taken from a glioma patient treated with radiotherapy, temozolomide or both. This CDR3 is CASRSGQGSNTGELFF. The CDR3 bases are TGTGCCAGTAGATCGGGACAGGGCTCGAACACCGGGGAGCTGTTTTTT.